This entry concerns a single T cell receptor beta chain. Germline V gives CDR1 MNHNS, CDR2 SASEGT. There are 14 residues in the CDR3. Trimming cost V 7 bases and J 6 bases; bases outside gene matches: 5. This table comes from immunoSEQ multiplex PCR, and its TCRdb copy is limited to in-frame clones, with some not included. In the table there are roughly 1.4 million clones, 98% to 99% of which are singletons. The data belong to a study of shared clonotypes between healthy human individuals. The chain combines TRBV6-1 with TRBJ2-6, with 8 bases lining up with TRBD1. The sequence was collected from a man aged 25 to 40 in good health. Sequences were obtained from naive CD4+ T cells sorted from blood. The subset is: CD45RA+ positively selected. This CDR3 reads CASMHRGAANVLTF. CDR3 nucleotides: TGTGCCAGCATGCACAGGGGGGCGGCCAACGTCCTGACTTTC.